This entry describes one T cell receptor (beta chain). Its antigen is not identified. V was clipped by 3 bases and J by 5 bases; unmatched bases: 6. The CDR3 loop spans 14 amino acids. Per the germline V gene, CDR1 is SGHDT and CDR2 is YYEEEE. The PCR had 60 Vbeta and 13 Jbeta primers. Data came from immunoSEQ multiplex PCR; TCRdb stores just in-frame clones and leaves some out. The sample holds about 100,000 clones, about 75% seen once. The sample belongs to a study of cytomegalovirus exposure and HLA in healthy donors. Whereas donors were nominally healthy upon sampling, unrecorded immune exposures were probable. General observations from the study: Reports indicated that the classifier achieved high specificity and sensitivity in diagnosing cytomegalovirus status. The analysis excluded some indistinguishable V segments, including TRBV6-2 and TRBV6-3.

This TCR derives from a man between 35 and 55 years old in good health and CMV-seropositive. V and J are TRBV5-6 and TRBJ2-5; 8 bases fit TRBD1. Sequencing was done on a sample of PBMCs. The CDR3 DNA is TGTGCCAGCAGCTCACCGACAGGGGCGGAGACCCAGTACTTC. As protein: CASSSPTGAETQYF.